What follows describes a single TCR beta chain. The CDR3 totals 17 residues. The germline V gene encodes CDR1 ENHRY and CDR2 SYGVKD. The trim removed 9 bases at V and 5 bases at J, leaving 19 bases unmatched. The data stem from a study of blood T cell repertoires in COVID-19. Study as a whole: There were acute and convalescent COVID-19 samples, and they came from the United States, Italy and Spain. In each case, the material was cDNA or gDNA derived from T cells, B-cell-depleted T cells, or PBMCs.

Authors' methods: Quantification of nucleated cells was approximated via reference gene primer amplification. The data were produced by immunoSEQ multiplex PCR, yet TCRdb's version contains in-frame clones alone and is incomplete. That table furnishes V, J and clone size, whereas the DNA furnished D and trimming. The sample gives 95,000 to 130,000 clones, roughly 80% of which show up once; over 2% is in the top ten. This chain links TRBV10-3 with TRBJ2-5; TRBD2 matches at 9 bases. This TCR came from a man aged 30-40 years with acute or convalescent COVID-19. Sequencing was carried out using peripheral blood. Here the CDR3 reads CAIGDMASGEGMETQYF. In DNA form, the CDR3 reads TGTGCCATTGGTGACATGGCTAGCGGGGAAGGGATGGAGACCCAGTACTTC.